The clone carrying this TCR beta chain showed up just once. The data are from a study of T cell changes during pregnancy in multiple sclerosis. Data came from immunoSEQ multiplex PCR; TCRdb stores just in-frame clones and leaves some out. The table lists about 70,000 clones, 85% to 95% of them singletons. CDR1 SGHDN and CDR2 FVKESK come from the germline V gene. V was trimmed by 6 bases and J by 7 bases, leaving 10 bases between them. The CDR3 is 12 amino acids. Sequences were derived from CD4+ T cells from peripheral blood mononuclear cells, sampled after pregnancy. The receptor's source is a female donor with multiple sclerosis, enrolled in a pregnancy study. The gene calls are TRBV14 and TRBJ2-1, with no clear D. The CDR3 reads CASRQATNEQFF. In DNA, the CDR3 is TGTGCCAGCAGGCAGGCGACGAATGAGCAGTTCTTC.